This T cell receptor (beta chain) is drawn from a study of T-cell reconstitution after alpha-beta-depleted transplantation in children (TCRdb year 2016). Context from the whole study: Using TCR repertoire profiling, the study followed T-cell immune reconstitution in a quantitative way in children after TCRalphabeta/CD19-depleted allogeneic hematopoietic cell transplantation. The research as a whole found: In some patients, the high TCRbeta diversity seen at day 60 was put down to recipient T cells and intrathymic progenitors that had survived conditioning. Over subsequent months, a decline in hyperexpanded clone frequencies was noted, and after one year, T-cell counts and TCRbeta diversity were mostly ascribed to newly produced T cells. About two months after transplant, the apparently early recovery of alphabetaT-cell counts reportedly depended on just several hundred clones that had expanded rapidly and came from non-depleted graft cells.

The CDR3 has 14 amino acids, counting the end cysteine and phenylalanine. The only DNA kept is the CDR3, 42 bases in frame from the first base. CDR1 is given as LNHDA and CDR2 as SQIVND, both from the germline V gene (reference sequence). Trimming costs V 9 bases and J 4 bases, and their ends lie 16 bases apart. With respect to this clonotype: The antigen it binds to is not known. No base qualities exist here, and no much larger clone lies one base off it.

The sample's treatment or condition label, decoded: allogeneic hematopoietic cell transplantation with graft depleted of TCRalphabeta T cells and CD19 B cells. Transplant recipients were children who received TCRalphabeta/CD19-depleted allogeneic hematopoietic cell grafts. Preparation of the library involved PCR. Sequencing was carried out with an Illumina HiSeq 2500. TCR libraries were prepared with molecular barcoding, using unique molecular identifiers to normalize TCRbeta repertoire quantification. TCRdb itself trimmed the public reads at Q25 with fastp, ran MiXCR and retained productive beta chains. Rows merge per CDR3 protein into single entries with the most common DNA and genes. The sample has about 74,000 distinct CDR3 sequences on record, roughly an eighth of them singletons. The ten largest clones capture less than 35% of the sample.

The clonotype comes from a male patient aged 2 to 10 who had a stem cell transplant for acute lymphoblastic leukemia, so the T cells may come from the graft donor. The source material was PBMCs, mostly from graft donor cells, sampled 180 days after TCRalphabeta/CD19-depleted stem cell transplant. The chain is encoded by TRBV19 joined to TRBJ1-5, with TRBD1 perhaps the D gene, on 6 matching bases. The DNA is TGTGCCAGCCAAACAGGGTCCGCAAATCAGCCCCAGCATTTT. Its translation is CASQTGSANQPQHF.